The present T cell receptor beta chain was sequenced within a study of T cell responses to AZD1222 COVID-19 vaccine. General observations from the study: The CD4 TCRs associated with vaccination extended across spike and predominated at 160-218 and 743-854.

To note about this clone: Its cognate antigen is unknown.

Generated by immunoSEQ multiplex PCR, the TCRdb table keeps only in-frame clones and is missing some. The data show more than 80,000 clones, roughly 88% seen once. The sequence was obtained from an adult who received the AZD1222 COVID-19 vaccine. This specimen was peripheral blood, taken 28 days after the second AZD1222 dose.

CDR3 sequence reads: CASSLVASGARGEQFF. In DNA, the CDR3 is TGTGCCAGCAGTTTGGTGGCTAGCGGGGCGAGAGGGGAGCAGTTCTTC. This chain joins TRBV28 and TRBJ2-1, with 9 bases that match TRBD2. Germline trimming cut 3 bases from V and 10 bases from J; bases unmatched to any gene: 13. Germline values: CDR1 MDHEN, CDR2 SYDVKM. This CDR3 is built from 16 residues. The full variable domain, its missing parts supplied by reference TRBV28 and TRBJ2-1, is DVKVTQSSRYLVKRTGEKVFLECVQDMDHENMFWYRQDPGLGLRLIYFSYDVKMKEKGDIPEGYSVSREKKERFSLILESASTNQTSMYLCASSLVASGARGEQFFGPGTRLTVL.